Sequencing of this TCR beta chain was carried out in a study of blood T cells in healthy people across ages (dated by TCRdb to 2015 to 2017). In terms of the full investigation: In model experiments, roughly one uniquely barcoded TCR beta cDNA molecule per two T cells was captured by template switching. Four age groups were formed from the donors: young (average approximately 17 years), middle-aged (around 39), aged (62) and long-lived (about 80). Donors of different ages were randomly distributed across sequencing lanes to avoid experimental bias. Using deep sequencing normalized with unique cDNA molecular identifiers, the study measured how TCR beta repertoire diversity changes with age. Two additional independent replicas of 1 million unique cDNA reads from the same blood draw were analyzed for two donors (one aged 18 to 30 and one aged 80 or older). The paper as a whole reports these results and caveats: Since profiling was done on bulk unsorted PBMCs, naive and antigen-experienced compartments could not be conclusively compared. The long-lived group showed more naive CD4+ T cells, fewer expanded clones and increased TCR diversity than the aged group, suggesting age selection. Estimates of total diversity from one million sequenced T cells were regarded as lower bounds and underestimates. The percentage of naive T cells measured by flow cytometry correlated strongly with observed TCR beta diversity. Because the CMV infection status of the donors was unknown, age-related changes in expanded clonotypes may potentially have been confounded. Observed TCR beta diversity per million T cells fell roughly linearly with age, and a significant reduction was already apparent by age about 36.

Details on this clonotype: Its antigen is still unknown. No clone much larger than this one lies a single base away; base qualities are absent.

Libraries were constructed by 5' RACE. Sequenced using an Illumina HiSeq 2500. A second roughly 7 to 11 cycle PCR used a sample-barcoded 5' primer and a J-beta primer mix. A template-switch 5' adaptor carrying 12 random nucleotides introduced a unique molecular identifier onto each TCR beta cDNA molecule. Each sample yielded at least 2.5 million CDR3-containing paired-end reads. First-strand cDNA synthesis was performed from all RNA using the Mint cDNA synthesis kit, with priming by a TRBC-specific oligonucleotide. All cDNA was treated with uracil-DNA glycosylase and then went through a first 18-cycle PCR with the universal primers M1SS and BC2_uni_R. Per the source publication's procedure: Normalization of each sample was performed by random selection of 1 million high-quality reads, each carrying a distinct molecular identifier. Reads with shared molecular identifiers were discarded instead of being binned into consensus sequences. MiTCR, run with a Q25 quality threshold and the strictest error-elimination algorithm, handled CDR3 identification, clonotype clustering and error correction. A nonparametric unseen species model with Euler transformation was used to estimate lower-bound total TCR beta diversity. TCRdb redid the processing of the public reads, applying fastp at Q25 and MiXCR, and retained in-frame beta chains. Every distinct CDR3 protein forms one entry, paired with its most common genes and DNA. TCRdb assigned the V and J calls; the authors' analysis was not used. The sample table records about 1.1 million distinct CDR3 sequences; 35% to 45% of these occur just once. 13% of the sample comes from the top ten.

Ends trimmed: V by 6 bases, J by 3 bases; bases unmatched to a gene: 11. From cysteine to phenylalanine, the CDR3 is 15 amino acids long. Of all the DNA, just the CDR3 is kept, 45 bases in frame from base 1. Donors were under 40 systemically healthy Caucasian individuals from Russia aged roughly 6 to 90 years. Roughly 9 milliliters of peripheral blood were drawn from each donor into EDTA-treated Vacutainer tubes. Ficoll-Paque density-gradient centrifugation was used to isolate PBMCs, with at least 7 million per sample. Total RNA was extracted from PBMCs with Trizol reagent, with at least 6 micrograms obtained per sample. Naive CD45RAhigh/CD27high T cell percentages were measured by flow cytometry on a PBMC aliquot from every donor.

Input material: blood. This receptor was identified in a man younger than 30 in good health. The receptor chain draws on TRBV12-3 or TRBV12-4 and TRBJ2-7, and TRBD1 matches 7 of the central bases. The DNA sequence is TGTGCCAGCAGCCCCCGGGACAGAAAACGCTACGAGCAGTACTTC. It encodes CASSPRDRKRYEQYF.